This T cell receptor (beta chain) was retrieved from a study of cytotoxic CD8 clonotypes in ibrutinib-treated CLL (dated by TCRdb to about 2021). For the study in its entirety: In this cohort, more than 14 patients were treatment-naive and ten to twelve were relapsed/refractory, while some 18 had unmutated IGHV. On average, each sample had hundreds of thousands of productive templates and about 89,000 productive rearrangements. Response samples were taken after a median of around 13 months on treatment, ranging from 6 to 36 months. Cryopreserved peripheral blood mononuclear cells were collected before treatment, at response, and at either disease progression or sustained remission. Longitudinal samples were obtainable from about 30% of the roughly 90 participants in the trial. Every sample from remission and from progressive disease was obtained while the patients were still on ibrutinib. Responses were partial in roughly 24 patients and complete in 2; after median around 65 months follow-up, about 14 stayed in remission and approximately twelve progressed. Broad study findings and their caveats: Public clonotypes were rare and either shrank or stayed stable during treatment, and the rise in clonality at ibrutinib response reflected expansion of private clonotypes. Sustained-remission and progressing patients did not have matched sampling times, and lymph node repertoires were not examined. An increase in clonality was observed at ibrutinib response, with clonality remaining stable during sustained remission and falling back toward baseline at progression. At baseline, clonality was higher than in age-matched healthy donors and showed a strong correlation with circulating CD8+ T-cell counts.

As to this clone: It has no known antigen specificity. Per-base quality was not reported, and no clone a single base away is much larger than it.

The goal of deep resolution MiSeq sequencing was a depth between 1 in 1 million and 1 in 200,000 T cells, and coverage averaged 10x per clonotype. The immunoSEQ hsTCRB Kit was used to generate TCR beta libraries. On the study's bioinformatics: The data were analyzed with ImmunoSEQ Analyzer and ImmunoSEQ Data Assistant, and V, D and J gene assignments followed IMGT definitions. Clonality, with values ranging from 0 to 1, was calculated as one minus the normalized Shannon entropy of productive rearrangement frequencies. Only overrepresented clonotypes making up at least 0.05% of the repertoire of each patient were included in the public clonotype analysis. Approximately 12 repertoires from age-matched healthy donors, obtained from immuneACCESS, served as clonality controls. TCRdb took this table from immuneACCESS and kept in-frame rearrangements with V and J called. Such tables lack part of the clones; where checked against another copy, unresolved V genes explain under half of the gap, and the rest is unexplained. From that table come the V and J calls and clone size; the DNA was used to work out D and trimming. For this sample the table gives roughly 150,000 clones, of which over 75% were detected only once. The top ten constitute about 2.9% of the sample.

The CDR3 starts with the cysteine, ends with the phenylalanine, and has 14 residues. Left in the record is the CDR3 DNA by itself, 42 bases read in frame from the first base. The germline V gene provides CDR1 SGHTA and CDR2 FQGNSA. Trimmed from V: 5 bases; trimmed from J: 6 bases; junction bases lacking a gene match: 7. Taken with the paper, the label for time point translates to: progressive disease on ibrutinib. For TCR beta library preparation, 1.5 to 2.5 micrograms of genomic DNA were extracted from the cryopreserved PBMCs. Longitudinal blood samples from CLL patients on ibrutinib monotherapy underwent high-throughput TCR beta sequencing. Patients were enrolled in a phase 2 open-label single-center ibrutinib monotherapy trial.

The rearrangement joined TRBV7-2 to TRBJ2-1, and 7 bases in between align with TRBD2. Sequencing used PBMCs, obtained at disease progression, from a patient treated with ibrutinib. The clonotype was recovered from a human donor with chronic lymphocytic leukemia. The DNA reads as follows: TGTGCCAGCAGCCAAGGACTAGTCCCCAATGAGCAGTTCTTC. Translation gives CASSQGLVPNEQFF.